This passage covers 4 T cell receptor beta chains from one sample sequenced in a study of T cell changes during pregnancy in multiple sclerosis. Profiled with immunoSEQ multiplex PCR; TCRdb holds only in-frame clones, not every one. Among 65,000 to 85,000 clones listed, approximately 92% were seen once. Sample: CD4+ T cells from peripheral blood mononuclear cells, taken before pregnancy. The source is a female donor with multiple sclerosis, enrolled in a pregnancy study.

The chain uses TRBV11-2 and TRBJ1-5; no definite D call. The CDR3 spans 12 residues. CDR1 and CDR2 from the germline V gene are SGHAT and FQNNGV. The ends were cut back, 5 bases at V and 4 bases at J, with 6 bases in the middle. CDR3 loop: CASSLPNQPQHF. In DNA, the CDR3 is TGTGCCAGCAGCCTCCCGAATCAGCCCCAGCATTTT. Combining the CDR3 with reference TRBV11-2 and TRBJ1-5 gives the whole variable domain EAGVAQSPRYKIIEKRQSVAFWCNPISGHATLYWYQQILGQGPKLLIQFQNNGVVDDSQLPKDRFSAERLKGVDSTLKIQPAKLEDSAVYLCASSLPNQPQHFGDGTRLSIL.

The chain carries TRBV7-6 and TRBJ2-7; the match to TRBD2 covers 7 bases. Germline trimming cut 1 base from V and 0 bases from J; bases unmatched to any gene: 6. CDR1 is SGHVS and CDR2 is FNYEAQ in the germline V gene. CDR3 size: 16 residues. CDR3 sequence (DNA): TGTGCCAGCAGCTTAGGAGCTAGCGGTAGCTCCTACGAGCAGTACTTC. Translated: CASSLGASGSSYEQYF.

The V gene is TRBV5-8, the J gene TRBJ1-2; possible D gene TRBD1, 5 bases. With 4 bases removed from V and 0 bases from J, the gap between germline ends came to 7 bases. This CDR3 spans 13 amino acids. In germline, CDR1 is SGHTS, CDR2 YDEGEE. The DNA for the CDR3 is TGTGCCAGCAGCCCGACAGCTAACTATGGCTACACCTTC. Its translation: CASSPTANYGYTF.

This sequence joins TRBV19 and TRBJ1-5; tentative D call: TRBD1 (5 bases). Trimming left V 10 bases short and J 5 bases short, with 15 bases between. Germline V lookup: CDR1 LNHDA, CDR2 SQIVND (reference sequence). This CDR3 region has 13 residues. CDR3 residues: CATNGGIDQPQHF. CDR3 DNA sequence: TGTGCCACAAATGGGGGGATTGATCAGCCCCAGCATTTT.